This TCR beta chain was observed in a study of cytotoxic CD8 clonotypes in ibrutinib-treated CLL (dated by TCRdb to 2020 to 2023). The study in broad terms: The cohort included some 14 treatment-naive and roughly ten relapsed/refractory patients; some 18 were IGHV unmutated. Responses were partial in approximately 24 patients and complete in 2; after median about 68 months follow-up, around 15 stayed in remission and some twelve progressed. Response samples were taken after a median of around 13 months on treatment, ranging from about 6 to 40 months. Samples averaged approximately 260,000 productive templates and 94,082 productive rearrangements. Longitudinal samples were available for about 30% of the roughly 86 trial participants. Cryopreserved peripheral blood mononuclear cells were collected at three points: before therapy, at response, and at either sustained remission or disease progression. All remission and progressive disease samples were collected while patients were still receiving ibrutinib. Overall study outcomes, separate from this receptor: Sustained-remission and progressing patients did not have matched sampling times, and lymph node repertoires were not examined. Public clonotypes were rare and either shrank or stayed stable during treatment, and the rise in clonality at ibrutinib response reflected expansion of private clonotypes. Clonality increased at ibrutinib response, stayed stable in sustained remission, and fell back toward baseline at progression. At baseline, clonality was higher than in age-matched healthy donors and showed a strong correlation with circulating CD8+ T-cell counts.

Details on this clone: What antigen it recognizes has not been identified. No much larger clonotype is one base removed from it; base qualities were not supplied.

The CDR3 covers 15 residues, taking in both the cysteine and the phenylalanine. Of the read, only the CDR3 DNA is kept; its 45 bases are in frame from base 1. The germline V gene (reference sequence) specifies MNHNY as CDR1 and SVGAGI as CDR2. V lost 2 bases and J lost 2 bases, and the count of bases not matched to a germline gene is 3. On a MiSeq, deep resolution sequencing aimed for a depth between 1 in 1 million and 1 in 200,000 T cells, with each clonotype covered approximately 10x on average. The immunoSEQ hsTCRB Kit was used to generate TCR beta libraries. On the study's bioinformatics: ImmunoSEQ Data Assistant and ImmunoSEQ Analyzer were used for data analysis, and V, D and J genes were assigned according to IMGT definitions. Clonality, with values ranging from 0 to 1, was calculated as one minus the normalized Shannon entropy of productive rearrangement frequencies. Only overrepresented clonotypes making up at least 0.05% of each patient's repertoire were included in the public clonotype analysis. Repertoires from roughly 13 age-matched healthy donors in immuneACCESS were used as clonality controls. TCRdb limited this immuneACCESS table to in-frame rearrangements with V and J called. A share of clones is missing; checked studies link under half to unresolved V genes, and the rest is unexplained. V, J and clone size derive from that table, while D and trimming were established from the DNA sequence. The sample contains more than 55,000 clones, less than 75% of them found a single time. In total, the top ten clones hold about two fifths of the sample.

What the time point label conveys for this sample: 12 to 13 months on ibrutinib. For TCR beta library preparation, 1.5 to 2 micrograms of genomic DNA were extracted from the cryopreserved PBMCs. Longitudinal blood samples from CLL patients on ibrutinib monotherapy underwent high-throughput TCR beta sequencing. The patients took part in an open-label, single-center phase 2 trial of ibrutinib monotherapy. The TCR sequence derives from a human donor with chronic lymphocytic leukemia. This chain joins TRBV6-6 to TRBJ2-7; 10 bases in the junction line up with TRBD2. Sample: PBMCs, taken after 12 months of ibrutinib treatment. The nucleotide sequence reads as follows: TGTGCCAGCAGTTACCCCGGACTAGCGGCCTACGAGCAGTACTTC. This codes for CASSYPGLAAYEQYF.